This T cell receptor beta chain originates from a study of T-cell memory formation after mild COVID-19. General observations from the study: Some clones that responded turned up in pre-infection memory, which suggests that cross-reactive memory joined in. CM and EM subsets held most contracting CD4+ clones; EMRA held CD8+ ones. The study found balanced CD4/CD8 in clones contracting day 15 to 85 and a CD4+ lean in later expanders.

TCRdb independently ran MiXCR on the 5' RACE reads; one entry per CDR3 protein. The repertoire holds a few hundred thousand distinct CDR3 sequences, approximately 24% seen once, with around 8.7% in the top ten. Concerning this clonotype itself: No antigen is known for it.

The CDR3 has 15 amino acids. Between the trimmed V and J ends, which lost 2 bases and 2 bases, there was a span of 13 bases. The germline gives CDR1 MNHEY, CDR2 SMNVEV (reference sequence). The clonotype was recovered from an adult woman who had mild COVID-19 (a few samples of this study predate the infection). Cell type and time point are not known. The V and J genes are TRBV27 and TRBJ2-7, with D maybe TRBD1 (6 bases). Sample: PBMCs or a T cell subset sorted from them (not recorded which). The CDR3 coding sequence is TGTGCCAGCAGTTTAAAGGGGGTTGTCACCTACGAGCAGTACTTC. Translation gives CASSLKGVVTYEQYF.